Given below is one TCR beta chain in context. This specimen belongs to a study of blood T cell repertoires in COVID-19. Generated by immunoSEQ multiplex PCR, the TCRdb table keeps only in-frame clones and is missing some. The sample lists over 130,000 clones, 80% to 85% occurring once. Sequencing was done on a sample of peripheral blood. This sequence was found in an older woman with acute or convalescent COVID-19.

CDR3 DNA sequence: TGTGCCAGCTTTAGAACGGGAAACACCATATATTTT. It is translated as CASFRTGNTIYF. This rearrangement joins TRBV28 to TRBJ1-3; no definite D call. Germline V gene sequence: CDR1 MDHEN, CDR2 SYDVKM. The ends were cut back, 8 bases at V and 4 bases at J, with 9 bases in the middle. The CDR3 consists of 12 residues.